This TCR beta chain was sequenced during a study of technical replicates of blood from a few donors. Assay used: immunoSEQ multiplex PCR; TCRdb lists only in-frame clones, some missing. The sample includes about 100,000 clones, roughly 95% seen only once; the top ten take 0.21%. Germline values: CDR1 SGHNT, CDR2 YENEEA. The CDR3 totals 13 residues. The chain couples TRBV11-3 to TRBJ2-1, with 11 bases fitting TRBD2. The clonotype was recovered from a human donor in good health. Input material: T cells isolated from PBMCs. CDR3 protein: CAISGGASNEQFF. The CDR3 DNA sequence: TGTGCTATTAGCGGGGGGGCCAGCAATGAGCAGTTCTTC.